The source of this T cell receptor beta chain is a study of blood T cell repertoires in COVID-19. Generated by immunoSEQ multiplex PCR, the TCRdb table keeps only in-frame clones and is missing some. Of a few hundred thousand clones listed, roughly 88% were seen once; the top ten hold 3.5% to 4.5%. Germline values: CDR1 GTSNPN, CDR2 SVGIG (reference sequence). This CDR3 contains 14 residues. Trimming took 5 bases from V and 4 from J; bases not matched to a gene: 8. The sample taken for sequencing was PBMCs or T cells enriched from blood (not recorded which). The origin of this receptor is a woman under 40 who had recovered from COVID-19. The chain combines TRBV30 with TRBJ2-1, with TRBD2 matching over 7 bases. CDR3 DNA sequence: TGTGCCTGGGAGGTTTGGGGGGGGTACAATGAGCAGTTCTTC. This sequence encodes CAWEVWGGYNEQFF.